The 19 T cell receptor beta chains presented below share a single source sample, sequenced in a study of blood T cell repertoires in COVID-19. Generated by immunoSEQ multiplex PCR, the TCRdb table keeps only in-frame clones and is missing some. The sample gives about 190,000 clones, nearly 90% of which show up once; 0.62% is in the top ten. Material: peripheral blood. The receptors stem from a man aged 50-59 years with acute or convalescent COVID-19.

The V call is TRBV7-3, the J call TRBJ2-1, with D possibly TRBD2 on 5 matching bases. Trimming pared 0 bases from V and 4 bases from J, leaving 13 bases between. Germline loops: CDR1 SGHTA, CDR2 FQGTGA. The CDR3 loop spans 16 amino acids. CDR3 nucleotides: TGTGCCAGCAGCTTAACTAGGCGGGCGCCTTACAATGAGCAGTTCTTC. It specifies CASSLTRRAPYNEQFF. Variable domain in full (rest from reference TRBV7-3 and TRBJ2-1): GAGVSQTPSNKVTEKGKYVELRCDPISGHTALYWYRQSLGQGPEFLIYFQGTGAADDSGLPNDRFFAVRPEGSVSTLKIQRTERGDSAVYLCASSLTRRAPYNEQFFGPGTRLTVL.

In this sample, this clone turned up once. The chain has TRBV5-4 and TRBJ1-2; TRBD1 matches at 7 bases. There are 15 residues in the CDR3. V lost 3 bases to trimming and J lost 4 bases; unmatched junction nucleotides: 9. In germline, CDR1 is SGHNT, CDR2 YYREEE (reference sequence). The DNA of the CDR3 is TGTGCCAGCAGCTCGGGACAGAATATGGTCTATGGCTACACCTTC. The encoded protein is CASSSGQNMVYGYTF.

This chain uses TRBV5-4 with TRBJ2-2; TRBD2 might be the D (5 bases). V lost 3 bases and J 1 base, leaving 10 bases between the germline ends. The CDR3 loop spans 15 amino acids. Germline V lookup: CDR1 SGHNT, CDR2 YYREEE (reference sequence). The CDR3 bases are TGTGCCAGCAGCTCCTCGGGAAAGAACACCGGGGAGCTGTTTTTT. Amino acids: CASSSSGKNTGELFF. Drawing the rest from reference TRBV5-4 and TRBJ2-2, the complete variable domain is ETGVTQSPTHLIKTRGQQVTLRCSSQSGHNTVSWYQQALGQGPQFIFQYYREEENGRGNFPPRFSGLQFPNYSSELNVNALELDDSALYLCASSSSGKNTGELFFGEGSRLTVL.

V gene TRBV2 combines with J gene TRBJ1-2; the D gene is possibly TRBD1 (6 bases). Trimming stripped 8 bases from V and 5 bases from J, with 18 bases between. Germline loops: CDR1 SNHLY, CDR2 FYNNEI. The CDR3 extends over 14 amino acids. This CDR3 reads CASWEGGQWYGYTF. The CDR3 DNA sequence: TGTGCCAGCTGGGAAGGGGGGCAGTGGTATGGCTACACCTTC.

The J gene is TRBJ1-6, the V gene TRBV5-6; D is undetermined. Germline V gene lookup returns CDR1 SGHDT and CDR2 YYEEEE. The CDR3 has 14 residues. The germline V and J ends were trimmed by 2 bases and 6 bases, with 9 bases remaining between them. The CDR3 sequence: CASSFRVPNSPLHF. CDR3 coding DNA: TGTGCCAGCAGCTTCCGGGTTCCTAATTCACCCCTCCACTTT. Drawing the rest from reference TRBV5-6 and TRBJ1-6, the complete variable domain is DAGVTQSPTHLIKTRGQQVTLRCSPKSGHDTVSWYQQALGQGPQFIFQYYEEEERQRGNFPDRFSGHQFPNYSSELNVNALLLGDSALYLCASSFRVPNSPLHFGNGTRLTVT.

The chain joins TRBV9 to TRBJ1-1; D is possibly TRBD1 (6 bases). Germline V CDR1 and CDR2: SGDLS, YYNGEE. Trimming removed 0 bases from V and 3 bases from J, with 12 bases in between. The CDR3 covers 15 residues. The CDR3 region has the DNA TGTGCCAGCAGCGTAGAGGGGGACCCGGACACTGAAGCTTTCTTT. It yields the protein CASSVEGDPDTEAFF.

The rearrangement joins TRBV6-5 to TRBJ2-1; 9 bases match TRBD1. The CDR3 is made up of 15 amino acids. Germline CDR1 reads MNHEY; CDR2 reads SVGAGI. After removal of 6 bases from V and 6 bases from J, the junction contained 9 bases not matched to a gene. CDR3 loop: CASSAPGQGSNEQFF. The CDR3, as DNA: TGTGCCAGCAGCGCACCGGGACAGGGCAGCAATGAGCAGTTCTTC.

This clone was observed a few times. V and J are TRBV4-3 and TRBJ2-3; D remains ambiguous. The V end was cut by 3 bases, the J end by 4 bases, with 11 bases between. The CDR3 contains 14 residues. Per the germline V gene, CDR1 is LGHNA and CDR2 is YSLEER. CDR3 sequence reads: CASSHEYRADTQYF. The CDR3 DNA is TGCGCCAGCAGCCACGAATATCGCGCAGATACGCAGTATTTT.

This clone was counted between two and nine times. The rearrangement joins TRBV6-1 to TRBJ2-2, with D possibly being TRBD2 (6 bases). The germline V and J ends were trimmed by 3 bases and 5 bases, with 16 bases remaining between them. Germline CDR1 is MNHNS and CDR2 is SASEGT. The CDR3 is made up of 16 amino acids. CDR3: CASSEIAGRGTGELFF. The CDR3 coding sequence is TGTGCCAGCAGTGAGATTGCGGGGAGAGGTACCGGGGAGCTGTTTTTT.

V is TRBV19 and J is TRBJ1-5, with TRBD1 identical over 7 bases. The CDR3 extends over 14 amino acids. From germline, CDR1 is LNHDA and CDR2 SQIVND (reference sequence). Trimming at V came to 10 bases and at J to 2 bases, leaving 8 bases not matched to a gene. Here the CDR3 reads CATQPGQRNQPQHF. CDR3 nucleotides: TGTGCCACCCAACCGGGACAGCGCAATCAGCCCCAGCATTTT.

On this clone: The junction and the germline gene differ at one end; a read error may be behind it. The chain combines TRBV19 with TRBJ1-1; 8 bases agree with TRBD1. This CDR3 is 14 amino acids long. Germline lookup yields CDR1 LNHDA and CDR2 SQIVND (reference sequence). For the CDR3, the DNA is TGTGCCAGTAGTACGACAGGGGCGAACGCTGAAGCTTTCTTT. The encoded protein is CASSTTGANAEAFF.

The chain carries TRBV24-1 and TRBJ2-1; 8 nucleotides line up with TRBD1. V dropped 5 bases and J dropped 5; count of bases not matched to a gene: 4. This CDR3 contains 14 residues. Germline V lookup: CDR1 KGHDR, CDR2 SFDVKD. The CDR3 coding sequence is TGTGCCACCAGTGGTCAGGGGGCTCACAATGAGCAGTTCTTC. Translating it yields CATSGQGAHNEQFF.

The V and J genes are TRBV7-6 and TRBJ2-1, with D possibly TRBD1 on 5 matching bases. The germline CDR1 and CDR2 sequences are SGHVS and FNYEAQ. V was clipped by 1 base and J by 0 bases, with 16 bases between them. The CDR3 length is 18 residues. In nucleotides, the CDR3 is TGTGCCAGCAGCTTAGGGACATCGCCCTCGGACTCCTACAATGAGCAGTTCTTC. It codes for CASSLGTSPSDSYNEQFF.

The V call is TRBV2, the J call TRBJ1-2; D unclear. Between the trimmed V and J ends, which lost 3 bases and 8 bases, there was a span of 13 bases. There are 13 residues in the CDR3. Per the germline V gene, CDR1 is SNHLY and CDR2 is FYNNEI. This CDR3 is CASSDTPPGGYTF. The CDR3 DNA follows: TGTGCCAGCAGTGACACTCCACCGGGAGGCTACACCTTC.

The DNA for the CDR3 is TGCGCCAGCAGCCAAGGGACCGGGACTAGCGGGGGGGCAGCAGATACGCAGTATTTT. Residues: CASSQGTGTSGGAADTQYF. The chain joins TRBV4-1 to TRBJ2-3; 16 bases match TRBD2. V lost 1 base to trimming and J lost 4 bases; unmatched junction nucleotides: 8. The CDR3 loop spans 19 amino acids. Per germline, CDR1 MGHRA and CDR2 YSYEKL.

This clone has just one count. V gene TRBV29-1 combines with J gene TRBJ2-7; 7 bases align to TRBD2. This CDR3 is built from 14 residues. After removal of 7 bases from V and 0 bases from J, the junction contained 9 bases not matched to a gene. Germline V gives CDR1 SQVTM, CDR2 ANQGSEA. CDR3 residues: CSAAGGSPSYEQYF. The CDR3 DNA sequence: TGCAGCGCTGCCGGCGGGAGTCCCTCCTACGAGCAGTACTTC.

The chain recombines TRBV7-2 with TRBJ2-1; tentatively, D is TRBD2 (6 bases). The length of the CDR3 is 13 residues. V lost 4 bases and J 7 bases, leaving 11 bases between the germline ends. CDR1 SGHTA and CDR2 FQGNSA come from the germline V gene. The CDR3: CASSSGLTNEQFF. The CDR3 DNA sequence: TGTGCCAGCAGCTCCGGACTAACAAATGAGCAGTTCTTC.

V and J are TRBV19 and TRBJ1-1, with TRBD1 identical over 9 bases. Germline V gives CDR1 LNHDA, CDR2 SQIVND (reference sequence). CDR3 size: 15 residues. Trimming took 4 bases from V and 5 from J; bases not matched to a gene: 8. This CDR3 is CASSKQGAPITEAFF. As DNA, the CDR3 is TGTGCCAGTAGTAAACAGGGGGCGCCAATAACTGAAGCTTTCTTT.

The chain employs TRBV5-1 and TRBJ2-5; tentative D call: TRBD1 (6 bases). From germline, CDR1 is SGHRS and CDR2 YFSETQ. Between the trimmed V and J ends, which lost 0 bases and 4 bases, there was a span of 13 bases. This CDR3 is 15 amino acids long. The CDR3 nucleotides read TGCGCCAGCAGCTTGGCCAGGGGAGACGGAGAGACCCAGTACTTC. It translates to CASSLARGDGETQYF.